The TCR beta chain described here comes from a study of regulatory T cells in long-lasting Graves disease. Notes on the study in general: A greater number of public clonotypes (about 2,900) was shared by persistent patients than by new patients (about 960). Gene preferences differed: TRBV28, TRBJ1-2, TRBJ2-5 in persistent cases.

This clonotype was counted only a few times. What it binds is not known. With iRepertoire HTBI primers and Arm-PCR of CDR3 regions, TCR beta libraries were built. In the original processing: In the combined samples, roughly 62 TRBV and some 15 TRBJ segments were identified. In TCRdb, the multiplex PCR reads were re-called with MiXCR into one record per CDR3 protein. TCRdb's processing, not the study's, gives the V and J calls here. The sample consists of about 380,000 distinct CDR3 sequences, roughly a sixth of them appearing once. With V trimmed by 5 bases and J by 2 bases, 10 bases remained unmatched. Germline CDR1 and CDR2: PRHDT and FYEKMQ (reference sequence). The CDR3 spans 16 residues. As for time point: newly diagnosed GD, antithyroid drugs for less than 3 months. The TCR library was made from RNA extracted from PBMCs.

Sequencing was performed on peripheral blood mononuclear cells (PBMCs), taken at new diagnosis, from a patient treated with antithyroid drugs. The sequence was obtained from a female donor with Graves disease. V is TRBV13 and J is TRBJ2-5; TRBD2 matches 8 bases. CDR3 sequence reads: CASSQGGGPKQETQYF. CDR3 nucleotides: TGTGCCAGCAGCCAGGGCGGGGGGCCCAAACAAGAGACCCAGTACTTC. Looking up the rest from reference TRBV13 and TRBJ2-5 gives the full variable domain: AAGVIQSPRHLIKEKRETATLKCYPIPRHDTVYWYQQGPGQDPQFLISFYEKMQSDKGSIPDRFSAQQFSDYHSELNMSSLELGDSALYFCASSQGGGPKQETQYFGPGTRLLVL.